The T cell receptor (beta chain) described here comes from a study of Graves' ophthalmopathy and Graves' hyperthyroidism. Study results and caveats: Discriminating ophthalmopathy from stable hyperthyroidism, a 13-signature model attained a sensitivity of under 90% and a specificity of about 83%.

Comment on this clonotype: Its specificity is not known. The junction and the germline gene differ at one end; a read error may be behind it.

Moderate-to-severe activity, CAS ≥3, NOSPECS ≥4 and duration under 3 months were recorded for donors with ophthalmopathy. Clinical symptoms and serum thyroxine were used for diagnosis; TRAb, thyroid ultrasound and orbital computed tomography were also relied on. CDR1 is LNHNV, CDR2 YYDKDF, per germline (reference sequence). The CDR3 loop spans 9 amino acids. Researchers took RNA transcripts and amplified TCR beta CDR3 regions from them. The authors performed first-round RT-PCR with HTBI primers and then a second-round multiplex PCR. TCRdb itself ran the multiplex PCR reads through MiXCR, one entry per CDR3 protein. This sample has some 750,000 distinct CDR3 sequences, with 40% found just once.

The source is an adult man with Graves' ophthalmopathy. The V call is TRBV15, the J call TRBJ1-4, with unresolved D. Material: peripheral blood. Here the CDR3 reads CATSREGAF. Written as DNA, the CDR3 is TGTGCCACCAGCAGAGAGGGCGCCTTT.